This TCR beta chain was recovered during a study of Tregs in tolerant kidney transplant recipients. The study's findings and limits: Tregs expanded with activated donor B cells seemed most donor-specific. Few patients were studied, so findings need validation in larger groups. Biological reproducibility was not directly addressed in this study.

Germline values: CDR1 SEHNR, CDR2 FQNEAQ (reference sequence). The V end lost 0 bases, the J end lost 0 bases, and 9 bases lay between the germline ends. The CDR3 is 16 residues long. Of note for this clone: Its antigen is undetermined.

Only in-frame clones appear in the TCRdb table, and some are missing; sequencing was by immunoSEQ multiplex PCR. Of just under 20,000 clones listed, around 71% were seen once; the top ten hold around 3.6%. V and J are TRBV7-9 and TRBJ1-3, with D uncertain. Sequenced material: Tregs from blood cultured with allogeneic cells. The clonotype originates from a human donor in good health. As DNA, the CDR3 is TGTGCCAGCAGCTTAGCCAGGACTGACTCTGGAAACACCATATATTTT. Protein: CASSLARTDSGNTIYF. Filled out from reference TRBV7-9 and TRBJ1-3, the complete variable domain reads DTGVSQNPRHKITKRGQNVTFRCDPISEHNRLYWYRQTLGQGPEFLTYFQNEAQLEKSRLLSDRFSAERPKGSFSTLEIQRTEQGDSAMYLCASSLARTDSGNTIYFGEGSWLTVV.